The next 32 T cell receptor beta chains were all read from a single sample in a study of blood T cell repertoires in COVID-19. Assay used: immunoSEQ multiplex PCR; TCRdb lists only in-frame clones, some missing. Of around 230,000 clones detected, roughly 88% appear once; the ten largest clones hold about 4%. Sequenced sample: PBMCs or T cells enriched from blood (not recorded which). The receptors stem from a woman aged 40 to 50 with acute COVID-19.

V usage is TRBV2 and J usage is TRBJ2-3; D is possibly TRBD2 (5 bases). The germline V gene encodes CDR1 SNHLY and CDR2 FYNNEI. This CDR3 contains 13 residues. V was cut by 7 bases and J by 4 bases, with 12 bases left in between. CDR3 bases: TGTGCCAGCAACCGGGAAGGCGCAGATACGCAGTATTTT. Translated: CASNREGADTQYF.

This clone was seen a few times. The chain carries TRBV30 and TRBJ1-1; the D is unclear. The germline V and J ends were trimmed by 7 bases and 5 bases, with 11 bases remaining between them. The length of the CDR3 is 11 residues. Germline-derived CDR1 and CDR2 are GTSNPN and SVGIG (reference sequence). The CDR3 DNA reads as TGTGCCTCCCACCGGAGTACTGAAGCTTTCTTT. Translated, it gives CASHRSTEAFF.

The chain is built from TRBV21-1 and TRBJ2-1; the D call TRBD2 from the table was never checked on the DNA. TRBV21-1 is an annotated pseudogene. The CDR3 is 13 amino acids. CDR3 DNA sequence: TGTGCCAGCAGCAGGCGACTACTTAATGAGCAGTTCTTC. This encodes CASSRRLLNEQFF.

The chain carries TRBV10-1 and TRBJ2-3; D is unresolved. The V gene lost 2 bases and the J gene lost 3 bases, with 9 bases spanning the gap. CDR1 is WNHNN and CDR2 is SYGVQD in the germline V gene (reference sequence). The length of the CDR3 is 14 residues. CDR3 loop: CASSERIGTDTQYF. The CDR3 bases are TGCGCCAGCAGTGAGCGGATCGGGACAGATACGCAGTATTTT.

The chain joins TRBV2 to TRBJ1-1; TRBD1 aligns across 9 bases. With V trimmed by 6 bases and J by 1 base, 3 bases remained unmatched. The germline V gene has CDR1 SNHLY and CDR2 FYNNEI. The CDR3 consists of 14 residues. In DNA, the CDR3 is TGTGCCAGCAGGGACAGGGGCGCGAACACTGAAGCTTTCTTT. It codes for CASRDRGANTEAFF.

The rearrangement joins TRBV2 to TRBJ2-1; a possible D gene is TRBD2 (6 bases). CDR1 and CDR2 from the germline V gene are SNHLY and FYNNEI. The CDR3 sequence is 15 residues long. The V end lost 2 bases, the J end lost 6 bases, and 14 bases lay between the germline ends. Written as DNA, the CDR3 is TGTGCCAGCAGTGAAATCCGGGGGTTCGGCAATGAGCAGTTCTTC. Translated, it gives CASSEIRGFGNEQFF. The complete variable domain, with remaining parts taken from reference TRBV2 and TRBJ2-1, reads EPEVTQTPSHQVTQMGQEVILRCVPISNHLYFYWYRQILGQKVEFLVSFYNNEISEKSEIFDDQFSVERPDGSNFTLKIRSTKLEDSAMYFCASSEIRGFGNEQFFGPGTRLTVL.

The chain is built from TRBV5-4 and TRBJ2-3; D unclear. V dropped 4 bases and J dropped 0 bases, with 3 bases sitting between them. This CDR3 has 12 residues. Germline CDR1 is SGHNT and CDR2 is YYREEE (reference sequence). The CDR3 spells CASSPSTDTQYF. CDR3 bases: TGTGCCAGCAGCCCTAGCACAGATACGCAGTATTTT.

The rearrangement uses TRBV5-5 and TRBJ1-1; weak D call: TRBD1 (6 bases). V lost 3 bases to trimming and J lost 3 bases, with 21 bases between them. Germline V CDR1 and CDR2: SGHKS, YYEKEE (reference sequence). This CDR3 has 17 amino acids. The CDR3 coding sequence is TGTGCCAGCAGCTACGCCGGGACACAACTTTCCTACACTGAAGCTTTCTTT. Residues: CASSYAGTQLSYTEAFF.

This chain joins TRBV28 and TRBJ1-2; possible D gene TRBD1, 6 bases. The CDR3 sequence is 14 residues long. Germline values: CDR1 MDHEN, CDR2 SYDVKM. V was clipped by 5 bases and J by 4 bases, with 14 bases between them. The DNA for the CDR3 is TGTGCCAGCAGTCTAGCCAGGGGTGGCTATGGCTACACCTTC. As protein: CASSLARGGYGYTF.

The chain has TRBV5-1 and TRBJ1-1; D gene uncertain. The CDR3 runs 13 residues. V lost 0 bases to trimming and J lost 2 bases, with 5 bases between them. CDR1 is SGHRS, CDR2 YFSETQ, per germline. In nucleotides, the CDR3 is TGCGCCAGCAGCTTGGTGTTAAACACTGAAGCTTTCTTT. It encodes CASSLVLNTEAFF.

The rearrangement links TRBV5-1 to TRBJ1-1; no clear D. Germline-derived CDR1 and CDR2 are SGHRS and YFSETQ. V lost 4 bases to trimming and J lost 1 base, with 11 bases between them. CDR3 length: 14 residues. The DNA of the CDR3 is TGCGCCAGCAGCCCCAGGTATGCGAACACTGAAGCTTTCTTT. Its protein is CASSPRYANTEAFF.

This clone has just a few counts. The chain recombines TRBV7-9 with TRBJ1-4; TRBD1 matches 9 bases. The trim removed 8 bases at V and 7 bases at J, leaving 5 bases unmatched. Germline assignment: CDR1 SEHNR and CDR2 FQNEAQ (reference sequence). The CDR3 covers 13 residues. As DNA, the CDR3 is TGTGCCAGCTCGACAGGGGGTGGTGAAAAACTGTTTTTT. Translating gives CASSTGGGEKLFF.

The V and J genes are TRBV7-9 and TRBJ2-2, with TRBD1 identical over 7 bases. Trimming cost V 8 bases and J 6 bases; bases outside gene matches: 18. The CDR3 is made up of 17 amino acids. The germline V gene encodes CDR1 SEHNR and CDR2 FQNEAQ (reference sequence). The CDR3 loop is CASPQTDRDRPPGELFF. DNA of the CDR3: TGTGCCAGCCCGCAGACTGACAGGGATCGACCCCCCGGGGAGCTGTTTTTT. Full variable domain (missing parts from reference TRBV7-9 and TRBJ2-2): DTGVSQNPRHKITKRGQNVTFRCDPISEHNRLYWYRQTLGQGPEFLTYFQNEAQLEKSRLLSDRFSAERPKGSFSTLEIQRTEQGDSAMYLCASPQTDRDRPPGELFFGEGSRLTVL.

The CDR3 reads CASSRYPRDPYGYTF. The DNA of the CDR3 is TGTGCCAGCAGTCGCTACCCCAGGGATCCCTATGGCTACACCTTC. J is TRBJ1-2 and V is TRBV27, with D possibly matching TRBD1 (5 bases). This CDR3 contains 15 residues. V lost 5 bases to trimming and J lost 4 bases, with 17 bases between them. Germline V gene lookup returns CDR1 MNHEY and CDR2 SMNVEV (reference sequence).

This sequence joins TRBV6-5 and TRBJ2-1; 9 bases match TRBD2. CDR3 size: 13 residues. Looked up from germline, CDR1 is MNHEY and CDR2 is SVGAGI. Trimming cost V 6 bases and J 6 bases; bases outside gene matches: 3. CDR3 DNA sequence: TGTGCCAGCAGAGGAGCGGGGGGCAATGAGCAGTTCTTC. Its protein product is CASRGAGGNEQFF.

The chain combines TRBV4-3 with TRBJ1-2; D uncertain. Between the trimmed V and J ends, which lost 0 bases and 0 bases, there was a span of 5 bases. Germline assignment: CDR1 LGHNA and CDR2 YSLEER. The CDR3 contains 14 residues. This CDR3 is CASSQDPANYGYTF. Written as DNA, the CDR3 is TGCGCCAGCAGCCAAGATCCAGCTAACTATGGCTACACCTTC.

The chain recombines TRBV24-1 with TRBJ2-2; 7 bases line up with TRBD1. CDR1 is KGHDR and CDR2 is SFDVKD in the germline V gene. V gave up 1 base and J gave up 5 bases; unmatched junction bases: 6. This CDR3 has 16 amino acids. This CDR3 reads CATSDLGQGVTGELFF. CDR3 nucleotides: TGTGCCACCAGTGATTTAGGGCAGGGGGTAACCGGGGAGCTGTTTTTT.

The V gene is TRBV6-5, the J gene TRBJ1-2, with 7 nucleotides matching TRBD1. The germline gives CDR1 MNHEY, CDR2 SVGAGI. The junction had 12 bases not matched to a gene; V was cut back by 6 bases and J by 5 bases. The CDR3 length is 15 residues. CDR3 residues: CASRPFVRDSYGYTF. In nucleotides, the CDR3 is TGTGCCAGCAGACCATTCGTCCGGGACAGTTATGGCTACACCTTC.

The chain links TRBV18 to TRBJ1-5; possible D gene TRBD1, 5 bases. The CDR3 is 12 residues long. Trimming took 8 bases from V and 5 from J, leaving 10 bases between them. Looked up from germline, CDR1 is KGHSH and CDR2 is LQKENI. In DNA, the CDR3 is TGTGCCAGCACAACGGGGGATCAGCCCCAGCATTTT. It specifies CASTTGDQPQHF.

As DNA, the CDR3 is TGTGCCAGCAGCGTAGCAGGGCAGGGAGGGGATACGCAGTATTTT. Translated: CASSVAGQGGDTQYF. This chain uses TRBV9 with TRBJ2-3, with 7 positions matching TRBD2. There are 15 residues in the CDR3. The trim removed 0 bases at V and 6 bases at J, leaving 7 bases unmatched. From germline, CDR1 is SGDLS and CDR2 YYNGEE.

V is TRBV10-3 and J is TRBJ1-1; possible D gene TRBD1, 5 bases. The CDR3 extends over 15 amino acids. The V and J ends lost 7 bases and 5 bases respectively, with 20 bases between them. CDR1 ENHRY and CDR2 SYGVKD come from the germline V gene. CDR3 in DNA: TGTGCCATCAAGAGGGTGGGGCAGGGACTGACTGAAGCTTTCTTT. Translating it yields CAIKRVGQGLTEAFF.

The chain has TRBV10-3 and TRBJ1-5; D is unresolved. The germline V gene has CDR1 ENHRY and CDR2 SYGVKD. The V and J ends lost 3 bases and 5 bases respectively, with 14 bases between them. The CDR3 extends over 15 amino acids. The CDR3 nucleotides read TGTGCCATCAGTGATCATGTCGCAGGCGATCAGCCCCAGCATTTT. It encodes CAISDHVAGDQPQHF.

Comments on this clone: A read error may account for a junction end that differs from germline. The DNA for the CDR3 is TGTGCCAGCAGCTTATCACGTTACGGGACAGGGGTACGCGCTAATGAAAAACTGTTTTTT. It is translated as CASSLSRYGTGVRANEKLFF. The chain joins TRBV27 to TRBJ1-4, with 10 bases fitting TRBD1. Germline V lookup: CDR1 MNHEY, CDR2 SMNVEV (reference sequence). This CDR3 is built from 20 residues.

The chain couples TRBV6-5 to TRBJ2-6; D unresolved. V lost 6 bases and J lost 1, with 4 bases in between. The CDR3 sequence is 13 residues long. Germline V gene lookup returns CDR1 MNHEY and CDR2 SVGAGI. CDR3 sequence reads: CASSLSGANVLTF. For the CDR3, the DNA is TGTGCCAGCAGCCTATCTGGGGCCAACGTCCTGACTTTC.

This clone came up a few times. The V and J genes are TRBV2 and TRBJ1-2, with D maybe TRBD1 (6 bases). The CDR3 loop spans 14 amino acids. CDR1 is SNHLY, CDR2 FYNNEI, per germline. Trimming removed 4 bases from V and 6 bases from J, with 15 bases in between. The CDR3 DNA reads TGTGCCAGCAGTGCACAGGGAGGGTTGGATGGCTACACCTTC. It yields the protein CASSAQGGLDGYTF.

This rearrangement joins TRBV20-1 to TRBJ1-2; D is ambiguous. Germline values: CDR1 DFQATT, CDR2 SNEGSKA (reference sequence). V lost 6 bases and J 8 bases, leaving 10 bases between the germline ends. CDR3 length equals 10 residues. CDR3 coding DNA: TGCAGTGCGTCGGGTGGCGGCTACACCTTC. Translation gives CSASGGGYTF.

The chain employs TRBV13 and TRBJ1-4; 9 bases are a match to TRBD1. In germline, CDR1 is PRHDT, CDR2 FYEKMQ (reference sequence). The CDR3 loop spans 18 amino acids. Losses at the gene ends were 5 bases for V and 0 bases for J; bases not matched to a gene: 10. CDR3 sequence: CASSAYRGRVSTNEKLFF. As DNA, the CDR3 is TGTGCCAGCAGCGCATACAGGGGGCGGGTCTCAACTAATGAAAAACTGTTTTTT.

V and J are TRBV5-1 and TRBJ2-1; D gene ambiguous. CDR1 is SGHRS and CDR2 is YFSETQ in the germline V gene. The V gene lost 2 bases and the J gene lost 4 bases, with 16 bases spanning the gap. The CDR3 consists of 16 residues. This chain's CDR3 is CASSFSVARPYNEQFF. The CDR3 region has the DNA TGCGCCAGCAGCTTCTCCGTTGCCAGGCCGTACAATGAGCAGTTCTTC.

The V gene is TRBV7-2, the J gene TRBJ1-1, with 7 bases lining up with TRBD1. Germline V lookup: CDR1 SGHTA, CDR2 FQGNSA. The V segment lost 5 bases and the J segment 0 bases; nucleotides outside the gene matches: 6. This CDR3 has 15 residues. As DNA, the CDR3 is TGTGCCAGCAGCATTCACGGACAGGTGAACACTGAAGCTTTCTTT. Its protein is CASSIHGQVNTEAFF.

This chain links TRBV2 with TRBJ1-2; D perhaps matches TRBD1 (5 bases). The CDR3 is 13 residues long. V dropped 11 bases and J dropped 4 bases, with 17 bases sitting between them. From germline, CDR1 is SNHLY and CDR2 FYNNEI. The CDR3 DNA follows: TGTGCCCGCCATGGAGGGGCTCTCTATGGCTACACCTTC. Its protein product is CARHGGALYGYTF.

This clone was seen only a few times. This chain joins TRBV18 and TRBJ1-1; 10 bases line up with TRBD1. Per germline, CDR1 KGHSH and CDR2 LQKENI. The CDR3 sequence is 15 residues long. The J segment lost 7 bases and the V segment lost 6 bases, leaving 11 bases of the junction unmatched. The CDR3 loop reads CASSDRGTGDFEAFF. In DNA, the CDR3 is TGTGCCAGCTCGGACCGGGGGACAGGGGATTTTGAAGCTTTCTTT. Looking up the rest from reference TRBV18 and TRBJ1-1 gives the full variable domain: NAGVMQNPRHLVRRRGQEARLRCSPMKGHSHVYWYRQLPEEGLKFMVYLQKENIIDESGMPKERFSAEFPKEGPSILRIQQVVRGDSAAYFCASSDRGTGDFEAFFGQGTRLTVV.

The chain carries TRBV6-2 or TRBV6-3 and TRBJ2-1, with 7 bases that match TRBD1. CDR1 and CDR2 from the germline V gene are MNHEY and SVGEGT. This CDR3 contains 14 residues. Trimming took 4 bases from V and 2 from J; bases not matched to a gene: 2. In DNA form, the CDR3 reads TGTGCCAGCAGTTGGCAGGGGGCCTACAATGAGCAGTTCTTC. This gives the protein CASSWQGAYNEQFF.